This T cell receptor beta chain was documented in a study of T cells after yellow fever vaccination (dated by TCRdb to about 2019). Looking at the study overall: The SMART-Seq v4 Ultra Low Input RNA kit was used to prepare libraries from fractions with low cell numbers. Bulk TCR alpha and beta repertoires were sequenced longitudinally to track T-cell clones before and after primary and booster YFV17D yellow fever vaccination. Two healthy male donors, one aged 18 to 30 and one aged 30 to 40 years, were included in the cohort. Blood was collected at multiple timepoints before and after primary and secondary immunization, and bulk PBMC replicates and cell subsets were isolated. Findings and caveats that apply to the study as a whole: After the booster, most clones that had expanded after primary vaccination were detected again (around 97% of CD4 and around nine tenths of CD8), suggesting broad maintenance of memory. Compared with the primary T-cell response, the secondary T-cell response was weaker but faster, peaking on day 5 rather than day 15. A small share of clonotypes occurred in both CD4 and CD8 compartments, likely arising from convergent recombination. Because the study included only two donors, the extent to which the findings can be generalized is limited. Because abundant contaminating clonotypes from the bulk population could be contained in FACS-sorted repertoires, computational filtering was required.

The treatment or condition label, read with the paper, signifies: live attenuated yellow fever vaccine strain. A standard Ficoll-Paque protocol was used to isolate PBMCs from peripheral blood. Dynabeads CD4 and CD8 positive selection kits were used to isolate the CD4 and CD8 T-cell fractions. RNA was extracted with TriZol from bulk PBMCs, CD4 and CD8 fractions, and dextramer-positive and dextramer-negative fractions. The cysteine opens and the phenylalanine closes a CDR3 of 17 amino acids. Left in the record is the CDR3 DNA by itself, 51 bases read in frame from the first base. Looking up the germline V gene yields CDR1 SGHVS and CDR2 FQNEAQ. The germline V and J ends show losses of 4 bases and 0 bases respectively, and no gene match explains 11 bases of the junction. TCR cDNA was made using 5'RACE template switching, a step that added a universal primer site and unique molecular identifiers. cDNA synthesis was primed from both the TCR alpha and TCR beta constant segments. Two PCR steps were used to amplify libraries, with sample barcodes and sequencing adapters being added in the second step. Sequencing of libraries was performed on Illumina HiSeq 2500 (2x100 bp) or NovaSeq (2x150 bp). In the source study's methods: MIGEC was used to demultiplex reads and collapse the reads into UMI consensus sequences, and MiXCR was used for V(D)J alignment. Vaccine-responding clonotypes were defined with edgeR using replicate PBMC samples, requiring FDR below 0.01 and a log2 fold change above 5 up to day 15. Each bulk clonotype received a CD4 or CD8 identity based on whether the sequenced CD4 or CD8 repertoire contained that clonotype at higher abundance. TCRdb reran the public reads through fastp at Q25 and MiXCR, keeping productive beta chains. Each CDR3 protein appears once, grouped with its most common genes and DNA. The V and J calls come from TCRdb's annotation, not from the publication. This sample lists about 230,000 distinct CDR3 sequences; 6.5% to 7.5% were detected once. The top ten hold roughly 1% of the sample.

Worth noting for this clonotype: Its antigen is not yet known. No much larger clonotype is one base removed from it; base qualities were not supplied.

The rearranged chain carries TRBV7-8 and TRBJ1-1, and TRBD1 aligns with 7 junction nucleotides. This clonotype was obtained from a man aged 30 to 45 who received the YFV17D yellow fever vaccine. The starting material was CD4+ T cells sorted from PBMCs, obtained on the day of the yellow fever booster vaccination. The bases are TGTGCCAGCAGCTCGGCACCCAGGGGGACAATGAACACTGAAGCTTTCTTT. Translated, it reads CASSSAPRGTMNTEAFF.